Below are 30 T cell receptor beta chains sequenced from a single sample in a study of blood T cell repertoires in COVID-19. Profiled with immunoSEQ multiplex PCR; TCRdb holds only in-frame clones, not every one. This table holds under 200,000 clones, more than 70% found once. The sequenced sample was peripheral blood. These receptors all stem from a man aged 18 to 29 with active or convalescent COVID-19.

Only one count was recorded for this clone. This sequence joins TRBV5-6 and TRBJ1-1; 8 bases fit TRBD1. Germline V gives CDR1 SGHDT, CDR2 YYEEEE. After removal of 4 bases from V and 4 bases from J, the junction contained 9 bases not matched to a gene. This CDR3 contains 15 residues. The DNA for the CDR3 is TGTGCCAGCAGCACCCGGACAGGGTTGTCCACTGAAGCTTTCTTT. Translation: CASSTRTGLSTEAFF.

V usage is TRBV7-6 and J usage is TRBJ2-7; 8 bases match TRBD1. The junction had 18 bases not matched to a gene; V was cut back by 4 bases and J by 1 base. Per the germline V gene, CDR1 is SGHVS and CDR2 is FNYEAQ. The CDR3 is 19 amino acids. The DNA for the CDR3 is TGTGCCAGCAGCTCAGCGGCTTCTGGAGGGACAGGCTCTTCCTACGAGCAGTACTTC. It is translated as CASSSAASGGTGSSYEQYF.

This chain links TRBV6-2 or TRBV6-3 with TRBJ2-2; tentatively, D is TRBD1 (6 bases). Trimming pared 5 bases from V and 6 bases from J, leaving 10 bases between. This CDR3 is 13 amino acids long. Germline V gene lookup returns CDR1 MNHEY and CDR2 SVGEGT. CDR3 residues: CASSTRTAGELFF. CDR3 nucleotides: TGTGCCAGCAGTACCCGGACAGCCGGGGAGCTGTTTTTT.

The rearrangement joins TRBV5-5 to TRBJ2-5, with TRBD1 matching 11 bases. The CDR3 has 15 amino acids. With V trimmed by 4 bases and J by 5 bases, 7 bases remained unmatched. Germline V gene sequence: CDR1 SGHKS, CDR2 YYEKEE (reference sequence). CDR3: CASSLQDRGRETQYF. The CDR3 DNA sequence: TGTGCCAGCAGCCTTCAGGACAGGGGGCGGGAGACCCAGTACTTC. The full variable domain, in which reference TRBV5-5 and TRBJ2-5 provide the parts outside the CDR3, is DAGVTQSPTHLIKTRGQQVTLRCSPISGHKSVSWYQQVLGQGPQFIFQYYEKEERGRGNFPDRFSARQFPNYSSELNVNALLLGDSALYLCASSLQDRGRETQYFGPGTRLLVL.

The chain uses TRBV18 and TRBJ1-1, with TRBD1 matching 11 bases. With V trimmed by 0 bases and J by 4 bases, 1 base remained unmatched. This CDR3 comprises 15 residues. Germline CDR1 KGHSH, CDR2 LQKENI. Here the CDR3 DNA reads TGTGCCAGCTCACCACCCGGGACAGGGGGCACTGAAGCTTTCTTT. Its translation is CASSPPGTGGTEAFF.

The chain couples TRBV3-1 (or the pseudogene TRBV3-2) to TRBJ1-3; TRBD1 is a possible D gene (5 bases). In germline, CDR1 is LGHDT, CDR2 YNNKEL (reference sequence). Trimming removed 4 bases at V and 8 bases at J, with 15 bases between. This CDR3 is built from 14 residues. The CDR3 sequence is CASSPDRWGDTIYF. The CDR3 DNA reads TGTGCCAGCAGCCCCGACAGATGGGGGGACACCATATATTTT.

This clone was found a few times. This chain joins TRBV6-1 and TRBJ2-6, with D maybe TRBD2 (5 bases). CDR1 is MNHNS and CDR2 is SASEGT in the germline V gene. V gave up 0 bases and J gave up 3 bases, with 9 bases separating them. The CDR3 runs 16 residues. Here the CDR3 DNA reads TGTGCCAGCAGTGAAGCGGTCGAGGGTGGGGCCAACGTCCTGACTTTC. It yields the protein CASSEAVEGGANVLTF.

J is TRBJ2-4 and V is TRBV11-2; the match to TRBD1 covers 9 bases. V dropped 4 bases and J dropped 0; count of bases not matched to a gene: 4. Germline CDR1 and CDR2: SGHAT and FQNNGV. CDR3 size: 16 residues. CDR3 loop: CASSSTGGIAKNIQYF. CDR3 DNA: TGTGCCAGCAGCTCCACAGGGGGCATAGCCAAAAACATTCAGTACTTC.

The chain carries TRBV10-3 and TRBJ2-7, with 10 bases aligning to TRBD2. V trimming: 7 bases; J trimming: 6 bases; junction bases outside the gene matches: 9. CDR1 is ENHRY and CDR2 is SYGVKD in the germline V gene. The CDR3 covers 14 residues. The chain's CDR3 is CAIKSAGGPGEQYF. CDR3 coding DNA: TGTGCCATCAAGTCAGCGGGAGGGCCGGGCGAGCAGTACTTC.

In DNA, the CDR3 is TGTGCCAGCGGCCAGGAGGCCAGTGAAAAACTGTTTTTT. It codes for CASGQEASEKLFF. The V gene is TRBV2, the J gene TRBJ1-4; D ambiguous. V was shortened by 8 bases and J by 7 bases, with 14 bases between the two germline ends. Germline V gene lookup returns CDR1 SNHLY and CDR2 FYNNEI. The CDR3 is 13 amino acids.

The CDR3 sequence: CASSPGQKNSYEQYF. In DNA, the CDR3 is TGCGCCAGCAGCCCGGGACAGAAAAACTCCTACGAGCAGTACTTC. The gene calls are TRBV4-1 and TRBJ2-7; 7 bases line up with TRBD1. This CDR3 spans 15 amino acids. The germline gives CDR1 MGHRA, CDR2 YSYEKL. V shed 4 bases and J 0 bases; nucleotides not matched to a gene: 6.

The V and J genes are TRBV29-1 and TRBJ1-5; 11 bases are shared with TRBD1. This CDR3 is built from 16 residues. V lost 4 bases to trimming and J lost 2 bases; unmatched junction nucleotides: 7. CDR1 SQVTM and CDR2 ANQGSEA come from the germline V gene. As DNA, the CDR3 is TGCAGCGTTGTTAGGGACAGGGGGGAGGGCAATCAGCCCCAGCATTTT. This encodes CSVVRDRGEGNQPQHF.

This chain joins TRBV6-6 and TRBJ1-3; 7 bases agree with TRBD1. The CDR3 spans 14 residues. After removal of 5 bases from V and 3 bases from J, the junction contained 4 bases not matched to a gene. Germline assignment: CDR1 MNHNY and CDR2 SVGAGI (reference sequence). CDR3 in amino acids: CASSEGAIGNTIYF. Written as DNA, the CDR3 is TGTGCCAGCAGTGAGGGGGCTATTGGAAACACCATATATTTT.

The chain couples TRBV5-1 to TRBJ2-1; 10 bases are a match to TRBD1. The CDR3 contains 15 residues. Trimming at V came to 3 bases and at J to 6 bases, leaving 6 bases not matched to a gene. Per germline, CDR1 SGHRS and CDR2 YFSETQ. The CDR3 protein is CASSSTGQGPNEQFF. CDR3 DNA sequence: TGCGCCAGCAGCTCAACGGGACAGGGGCCCAATGAGCAGTTCTTC.

About this clone itself: The sample has other DNA sequences that encode this CDR3 too. The V call is TRBV7-9, the J call TRBJ2-5, with a tentative D call TRBD2 (7 bases). Per the germline V gene, CDR1 is SEHNR and CDR2 is FQNEAQ (reference sequence). The CDR3 is made up of 13 amino acids. V lost 5 bases, J lost 4 bases, and 11 bases lay in between. The CDR3: CASSPRGPETQYF. The DNA for the CDR3 is TGTGCCAGCAGCCCGCGGGGGCCAGAGACCCAGTACTTC.

A single count supports this clone. J is TRBJ1-2 and V is TRBV29-1; 7 nucleotides align to TRBD1. V lost 1 base, J lost 4 bases, and 15 bases stayed unmatched. This CDR3 region has 17 residues. The germline V gene has CDR1 SQVTM and CDR2 ANQGSEA. This chain's CDR3 is CSVEGGGTAGFPYGYTF. CDR3 DNA: TGCAGCGTTGAAGGAGGCGGGACAGCAGGATTTCCCTATGGCTACACCTTC.

The chain couples TRBV13 to TRBJ1-1; D gene unclear. V was trimmed by 6 bases and J by 4 bases, leaving 12 bases between them. Germline-derived CDR1 and CDR2 are PRHDT and FYEKMQ (reference sequence). The CDR3 loop spans 13 amino acids. The CDR3 reads CASSLNPGTEAFF. The CDR3, as DNA: TGTGCCAGCAGTCTAAACCCGGGCACTGAAGCTTTCTTT.

The chain links TRBV3-1 (or the pseudogene TRBV3-2) to TRBJ1-2, with D unclear. The CDR3 totals 14 residues. Germline loops: CDR1 LGHDT, CDR2 YNNKEL (reference sequence). V lost 0 bases and J 4 bases, leaving 9 bases between the germline ends. In DNA, the CDR3 is TGTGCCAGCAGCCAAGAGCGGGTGGGCTATGGCTACACCTTC. This codes for CASSQERVGYGYTF.

The V call is TRBV28, the J call TRBJ2-5, with 14 bases that match TRBD2. The J segment lost 2 bases and the V segment lost 3 bases, leaving 5 bases of the junction unmatched. Germline CDR1 MDHEN, CDR2 SYDVKM. The CDR3 loop spans 17 amino acids. The CDR3 here is CASSFHRLAGGQETQYF. CDR3 sequence (DNA): TGTGCCAGCAGTTTCCACCGACTAGCGGGAGGGCAAGAGACCCAGTACTTC.

The CDR3 DNA follows: TGCGCCAGCAGCCCGGGACAGGACACAGATACGCAGTATTTT. Translated, it gives CASSPGQDTDTQYF. The J gene is TRBJ2-3, the V gene TRBV4-1; 8 bases are a match to TRBD1. The V gene end was trimmed by 4 bases and the J gene end by 2 bases; junction bases not matched to a gene: 2. CDR1 and CDR2 from the germline V gene are MGHRA and YSYEKL. This CDR3 comprises 14 residues.

This clone was detected only once. V and J are TRBV6-6 and TRBJ1-5; D may be TRBD1 (6 bases). The CDR3 loop spans 15 amino acids. With 6 bases removed from V and 3 bases from J, the gap between germline ends came to 15 bases. Germline V lookup: CDR1 MNHNY, CDR2 SVGAGI (reference sequence). Here the CDR3 reads CASRYPGEHNQPQHF. CDR3 nucleotide sequence: TGTGCCAGCAGGTATCCAGGGGAACACAATCAGCCCCAGCATTTT.

The rearrangement links TRBV12-5 to TRBJ2-7, with 7 bases identical to TRBD1. The CDR3 loop spans 14 amino acids. V shed 5 bases, J shed 2 bases, and the junction held 6 bases outside the gene matches. Germline V CDR1 and CDR2: LGHNT, FRNRAP. The CDR3 here is CASGPGDRAYEQYF. The CDR3 DNA reads TGTGCTAGTGGTCCGGGCGACAGGGCCTACGAGCAGTACTTC.

A few counts support this clone. The chain couples TRBV12-5 to TRBJ1-3, with D hard to call. The CDR3 consists of 18 residues. Germline CDR1 LGHNT, CDR2 FRNRAP. V lost 2 bases and J 0 bases, leaving 17 bases between the germline ends. The CDR3, as DNA: TGTGCTAGTGGTTTGATTGTGATTGGCAAATCCTCTGGAAACACCATATATTTT. Protein sequence: CASGLIVIGKSSGNTIYF.

The chain couples TRBV9 to TRBJ1-2, with no clear D. The CDR3 spans 13 residues. The germline CDR1 and CDR2 sequences are SGDLS and YYNGEE. The V end was cut by 4 bases, the J end by 7 bases, with 14 bases between. The CDR3 sequence is CASSPPGIGGYTF. In nucleotides, the CDR3 is TGTGCCAGCAGCCCCCCGGGTATTGGTGGCTACACCTTC.

The chain couples TRBV12-5 to TRBJ1-1; TRBD1 matches 8 bases. With 6 bases clipped from V and 4 bases from J, the junction kept 4 bases outside the gene matches. CDR1 and CDR2 from the germline V gene are LGHNT and FRNRAP. CDR3 size: 13 residues. CDR3 protein: CASGADRGTEAFF. The CDR3 bases are TGTGCTAGTGGCGCCGACAGGGGCACTGAAGCTTTCTTT.

The gene calls are TRBV3-1 (or the pseudogene TRBV3-2) and TRBJ2-5; 9 bases match TRBD2. V dropped 4 bases and J dropped 3; count of bases not matched to a gene: 3. The CDR3 sequence is 14 residues long. Germline values: CDR1 LGHDT, CDR2 YNNKEL (reference sequence). The CDR3 DNA reads TGTGCCAGCAGCCCCGGGACTAGCAAAGAGACCCAGTACTTC. Translation: CASSPGTSKETQYF.

The gene calls are TRBV6-6 and TRBJ1-6, with 9 bases that match TRBD1. The CDR3 spans 15 residues. The J segment lost 10 bases and the V segment lost 6 bases, leaving 10 bases of the junction unmatched. Germline values: CDR1 MNHNY, CDR2 SVGAGI (reference sequence). This chain's CDR3 is CASSSKQGARSPLHF. In DNA form, the CDR3 reads TGTGCCAGCAGCTCGAAACAGGGGGCTCGGTCACCCCTCCACTTT.

The CDR3 DNA sequence: TGTGCCAGCAGGCGGACAGGGGGCGCGGGCTACACCTTC. Its translation is CASRRTGGAGYTF. V gene TRBV28 combines with J gene TRBJ1-2, with 11 bases aligning to TRBD1. The V gene's germline CDR1 is MDHEN and CDR2 SYDVKM. The length of the CDR3 is 13 residues. V trimming: 6 bases; J trimming: 8 bases; junction bases outside the gene matches: 5.

This sequence joins TRBV5-1 and TRBJ1-1, with TRBD1 matching 8 bases. Germline CDR1 reads SGHRS; CDR2 reads YFSETQ. This CDR3 comprises 15 residues. J lost 3 bases, V lost 0 bases, and 4 bases had no gene match. In DNA, the CDR3 is TGCGCCAGCAGCTTGGCTCAGACAGGGGACACTGAAGCTTTCTTT. Protein product: CASSLAQTGDTEAFF. Full variable domain (rest looked up from reference TRBV5-1 and TRBJ1-1): KAGVTQTPRYLIKTRGQQVTLSCSPISGHRSVSWYQQTPGQGLQFLFEYFSETQRNKGNFPGRFSGRQFSNSRSEMNVSTLELGDSALYLCASSLAQTGDTEAFFGQGTRLTVV.

This chain connects TRBV29-1 to TRBJ2-1; the D gene is possibly TRBD2 (6 bases). The CDR3 runs to 14 residues. In germline, CDR1 is SQVTM, CDR2 ANQGSEA. V was cut by 6 bases and J by 4 bases, with 16 bases left in between. The CDR3 here is CSVGGLPSYNEQFF. The CDR3, as DNA: TGCAGCGTGGGGGGACTGCCTTCATACAATGAGCAGTTCTTC.